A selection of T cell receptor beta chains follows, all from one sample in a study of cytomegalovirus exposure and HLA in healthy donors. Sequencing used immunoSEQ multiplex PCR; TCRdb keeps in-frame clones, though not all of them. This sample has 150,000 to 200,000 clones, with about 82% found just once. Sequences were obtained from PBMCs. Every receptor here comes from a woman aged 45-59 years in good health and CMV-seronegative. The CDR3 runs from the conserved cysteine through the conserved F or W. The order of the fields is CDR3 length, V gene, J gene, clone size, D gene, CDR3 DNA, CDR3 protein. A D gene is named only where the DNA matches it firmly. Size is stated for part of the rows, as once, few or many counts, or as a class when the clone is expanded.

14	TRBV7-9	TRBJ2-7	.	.	TGTGCCAGCAGCTTAGGGGGCAGGAGTTACGAGCAGTACTTC	CASSLGGRSYEQYF
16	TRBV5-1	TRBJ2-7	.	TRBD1	TGCGCCAGCAGCTCGGGACAGGCGATCTTACTCTACGAGCAGTACTTC	CASSSGQAILLYEQYF
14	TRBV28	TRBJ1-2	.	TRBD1	TGTGCCAGCAGCAGGACCGGGACAGTTTATGGCTACACCTTC	CASSRTGTVYGYTF
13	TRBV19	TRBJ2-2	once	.	TGTGCCAGTAGTCGCGGGTTAGCCGGGGAGCTGTTTTTT	CASSRGLAGELFF
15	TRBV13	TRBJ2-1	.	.	TGTGCCAGCAGCAGCGGACTGGCCGCGTGGGATGAGCAGTTCTTC	CASSSGLAAWDEQFF
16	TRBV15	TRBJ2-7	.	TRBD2	TGTGCCACCAGCAGAGCACCGGGACTAAATCCCTACGAGCAGTACTTC	CATSRAPGLNPYEQYF
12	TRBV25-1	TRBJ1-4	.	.	TGTGCCAGCAGATCGGGGGGCGAAAAACTGTTTTTT	CASRSGGEKLFF
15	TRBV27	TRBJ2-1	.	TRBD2	TGTGCCAGCACCTTACTAGCGGGAGCATACAATGAGCAGTTCTTC	CASTLLAGAYNEQFF
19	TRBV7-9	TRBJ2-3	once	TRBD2	TGTGCCAGCAGCTTCCTAAGCGGGAGCGCCGTTTACCGCACAGATACGCAGTATTTT	CASSFLSGSAVYRTDTQYF
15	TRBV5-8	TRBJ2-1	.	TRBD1	TGTGCCAGCAGCCCCGGACAGGGTCTAATTGATGAGCAGTTCTTC	CASSPGQGLIDEQFF
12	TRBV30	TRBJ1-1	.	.	TGTGCCTGGGGGCAGGTGAACACTGAAGCTTTCTTT	CAWGQVNTEAFF
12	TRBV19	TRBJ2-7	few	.	TGTGCCAGTAGTCCCGGGGATTACGAGCAGTACTTC	CASSPGDYEQYF
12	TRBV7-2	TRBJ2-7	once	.	TGTGCCAGCAGCTTAGGCACATTCGAGCAGTACTTC	CASSLGTFEQYF
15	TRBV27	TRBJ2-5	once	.	TGTGCCAGCAGTTTATCGTTTGCCACTCTCGGGACCCAGTACTTC	CASSLSFATLGTQYF
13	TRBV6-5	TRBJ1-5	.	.	TGTGCCAGCAGTGAAGGGGAAGTGCAGCCCCAGCATTTT	CASSEGEVQPQHF
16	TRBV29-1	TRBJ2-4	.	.	TGCAGCGGGAAAAGCCTCCATCCCGGCGGGGAAAACATTCAGTACTTC	CSGKSLHPGGENIQYF
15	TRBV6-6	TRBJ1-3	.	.	TGTGCCAGCACCGATCAACAGGGAACTGGAAACACCATATATTTT	CASTDQQGTGNTIYF
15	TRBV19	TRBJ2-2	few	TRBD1	TGTGCCAGTAGACCCGGGACAGCGAAAACCGGGGAGCTGTTTTTT	CASRPGTAKTGELFF
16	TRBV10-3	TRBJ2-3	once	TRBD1	TGTGCCATCAGTGAACAAGGGACAGATTACACAGATACGCAGTATTTT	CAISEQGTDYTDTQYF
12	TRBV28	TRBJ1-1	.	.	TGTGCCAGCAGTTTATCCGGGGCTGAAGCTTTCTTT	CASSLSGAEAFF
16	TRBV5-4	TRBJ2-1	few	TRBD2	TGTGCCAGCAGCTCGGGGACTAGCGGGTTTATCAATGAGCAGTTCTTC	CASSSGTSGFINEQFF
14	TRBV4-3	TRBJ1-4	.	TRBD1	TGCGCCAGCAGCCAAGGGACAGGTCTGGAAAAACTGTTTTTT	CASSQGTGLEKLFF
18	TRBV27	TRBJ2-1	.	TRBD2	TGTGCCAGCAGCCCAGGGGGGCTTGGACTAGCGGAGGACAATGAGCAGTTCTTC	CASSPGGLGLAEDNEQFF
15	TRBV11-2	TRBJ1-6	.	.	TGTGCCAGCAACCAGGGGATCTCCTATAATTCACCCCTCCACTTT	CASNQGISYNSPLHF
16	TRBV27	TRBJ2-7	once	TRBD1	TGTGCCAGCAGTTCCTCCGGGACAGGTCGCTCCTACGAGCAGTACTTC	CASSSSGTGRSYEQYF
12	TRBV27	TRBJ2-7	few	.	TGTGCCACCTTGGGCGCCCACTACGAGCAGTACTTC	CATLGAHYEQYF
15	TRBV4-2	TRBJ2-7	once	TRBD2	TGTGCCAGCAGCCAAGCCTCTAGCGGGGGCTACGAGCAGTACTTC	CASSQASSGGYEQYF
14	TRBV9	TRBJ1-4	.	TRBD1	TGTGCCAGCAGCGGGACAGGATTGCCTGAAAAACTGTTTTTT	CASSGTGLPEKLFF
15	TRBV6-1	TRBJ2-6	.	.	TGTGCCAGCACTGGCAGAAGCTCTGGGGCCAACGTCCTGACTTTC	CASTGRSSGANVLTF
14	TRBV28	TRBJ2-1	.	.	TGTGCCAGCAGGCCTTCCTTACAGGGCAATGAGCAGTTCTTC	CASRPSLQGNEQFF
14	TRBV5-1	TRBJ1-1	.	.	TGCGCCAGCAGCTTGACAGGGTCGGGCACTGAAGCTTTCTTT	CASSLTGSGTEAFF
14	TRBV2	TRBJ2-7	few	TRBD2	TGTGCCAGCAGCCCCCTTGCGGGAGAGGATGAGCAGTACTTC	CASSPLAGEDEQYF
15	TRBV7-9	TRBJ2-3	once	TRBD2	TGTGCCAGCAGCGCGGGACTAGCTGGGACAGATACGCAGTATTTT	CASSAGLAGTDTQYF
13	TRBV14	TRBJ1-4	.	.	TGTGCCAGCAGCCAACTAAATAATGAAAAACTGTTTTTT	CASSQLNNEKLFF
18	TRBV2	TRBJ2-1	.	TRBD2	TGTGCCAGCAGCCCGGGACTAGCGGTTAAAGGCGCCTACAATGAGCAGTTCTTC	CASSPGLAVKGAYNEQFF
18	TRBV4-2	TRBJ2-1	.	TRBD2	TGTGCCAGCAGCCAAGGGCTAGCGGGGGGGGATTCCTACAATGAGCAGTTCTTC	CASSQGLAGGDSYNEQFF
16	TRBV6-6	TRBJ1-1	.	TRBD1	TGTGCCAGCAGTTTGTACAGGGACAGGAATGCCACTGAAGCTTTCTTT	CASSLYRDRNATEAFF
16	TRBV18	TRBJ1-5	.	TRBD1	TGTGCCAGCTCCCTGGGACAGGGATCTAGCAATCAGCCCCAGCATTTT	CASSLGQGSSNQPQHF
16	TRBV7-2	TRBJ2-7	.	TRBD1	TGTGCCAGCAGCTTCCGCCTGACAGGGTCGAACTACGAGCAGTACTTC	CASSFRLTGSNYEQYF
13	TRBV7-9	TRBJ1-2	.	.	TGTGCCAGCAGCTTAGTAGTAACCTATGGCTACACCTTC	CASSLVVTYGYTF